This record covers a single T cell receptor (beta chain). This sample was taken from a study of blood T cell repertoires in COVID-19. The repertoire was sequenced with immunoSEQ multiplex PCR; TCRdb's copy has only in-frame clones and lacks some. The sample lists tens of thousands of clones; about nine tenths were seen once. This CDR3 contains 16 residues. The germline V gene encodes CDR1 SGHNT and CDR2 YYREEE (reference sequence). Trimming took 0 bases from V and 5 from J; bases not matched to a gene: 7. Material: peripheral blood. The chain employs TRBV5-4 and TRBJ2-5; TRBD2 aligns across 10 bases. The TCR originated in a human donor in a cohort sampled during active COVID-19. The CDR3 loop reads CASSLGLAGARETQYF. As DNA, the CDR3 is TGTGCCAGCAGCTTGGGGCTAGCGGGGGCACGGGAGACCCAGTACTTC.